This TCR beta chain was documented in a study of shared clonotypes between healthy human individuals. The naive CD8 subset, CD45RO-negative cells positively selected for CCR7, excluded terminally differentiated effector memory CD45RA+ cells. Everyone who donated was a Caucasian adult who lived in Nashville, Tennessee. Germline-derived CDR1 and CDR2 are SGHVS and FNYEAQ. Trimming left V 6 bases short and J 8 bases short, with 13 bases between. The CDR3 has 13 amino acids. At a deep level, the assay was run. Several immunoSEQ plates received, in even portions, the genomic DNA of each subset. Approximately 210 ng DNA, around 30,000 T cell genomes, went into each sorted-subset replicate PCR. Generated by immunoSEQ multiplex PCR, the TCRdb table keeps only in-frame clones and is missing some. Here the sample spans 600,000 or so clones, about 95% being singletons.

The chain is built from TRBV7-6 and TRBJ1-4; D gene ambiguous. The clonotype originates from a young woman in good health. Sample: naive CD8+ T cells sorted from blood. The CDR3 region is CASSLSPMEKLFF. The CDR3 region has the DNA TGTGCCAGCAGTCTATCCCCCATGGAAAAACTGTTTTTT. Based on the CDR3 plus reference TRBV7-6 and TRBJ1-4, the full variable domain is GAGVSQSPRYKVTKRGQDVALRCDPISGHVSLYWYRQALGQGPEFLTYFNYEAQQDKSGLPNDRFSAERPEGSISTLTIQRTEQRDSAMYRCASSLSPMEKLFFGSGTQLSVL.